Listed here is a single T cell receptor (beta chain). The antigen is not known. These data are taken from a study of beta chain features in type 1 diabetes. Study-level findings and limits: Naive, central memory and Treg TCRB repertoires seemed to resemble each other more closely in patients than they did in healthy donors. There was a moderate but significant shortening of TCRB CDR3s in all four CD4+ subsets of Type 1 diabetes patients. Insertions at VDJ junctions were less frequent in type 1 diabetes patients. These patients also deleted more nucleotides at the same junctions.

The entirety of the isolated RNA underwent reverse transcription, so expressed TCRB transcripts were sequenced. Here immunoSEQ multiplex PCR was the method, and the copy in TCRdb shows in-frame clones only, minus some. The profile shows fewer than 450,000 clones, roughly 14% of them singletons. V was pared by 3 bases and J by 2 bases, with 10 bases between. The germline CDR1 and CDR2 sequences are SGHDT and YYEEEE. This CDR3 comprises 14 residues. All sorted populations exceeded 95% purity. The chain is built from TRBV5-6 and TRBJ2-3; maybe TRBD2 (6 bases). The sequence came from a woman younger than 35 with type 1 diabetes. What was sequenced was naive CD4+ T cells from blood. The CDR3 here is CASSWLDYTDTQYF. DNA for the CDR3: TGTGCCAGCAGCTGGTTGGACTACACAGATACGCAGTATTTT. The full variable domain, its missing parts supplied by reference TRBV5-6 and TRBJ2-3, is DAGVTQSPTHLIKTRGQQVTLRCSPKSGHDTVSWYQQALGQGPQFIFQYYEEEERQRGNFPDRFSGHQFPNYSSELNVNALLLGDSALYLCASSWLDYTDTQYFGPGTRLTVL.